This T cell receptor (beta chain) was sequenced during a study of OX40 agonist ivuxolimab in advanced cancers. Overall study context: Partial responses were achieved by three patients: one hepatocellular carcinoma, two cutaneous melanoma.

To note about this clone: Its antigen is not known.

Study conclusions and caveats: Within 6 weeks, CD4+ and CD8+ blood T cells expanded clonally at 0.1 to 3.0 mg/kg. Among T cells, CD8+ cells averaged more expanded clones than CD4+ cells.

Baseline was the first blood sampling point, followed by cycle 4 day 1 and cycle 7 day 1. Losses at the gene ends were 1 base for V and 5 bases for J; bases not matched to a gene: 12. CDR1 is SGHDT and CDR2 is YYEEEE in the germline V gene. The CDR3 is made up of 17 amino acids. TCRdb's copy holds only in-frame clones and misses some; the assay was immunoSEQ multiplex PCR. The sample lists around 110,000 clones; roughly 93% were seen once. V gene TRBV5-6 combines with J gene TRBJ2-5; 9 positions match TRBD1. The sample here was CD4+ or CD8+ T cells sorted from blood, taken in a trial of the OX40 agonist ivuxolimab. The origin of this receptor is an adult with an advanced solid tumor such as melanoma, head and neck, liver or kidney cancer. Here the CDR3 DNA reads TGTGCCAGCAGCTTGAGATTCGCGGGGACAGGGAGGGAGACCCAGTACTTC. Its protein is CASSLRFAGTGRETQYF.